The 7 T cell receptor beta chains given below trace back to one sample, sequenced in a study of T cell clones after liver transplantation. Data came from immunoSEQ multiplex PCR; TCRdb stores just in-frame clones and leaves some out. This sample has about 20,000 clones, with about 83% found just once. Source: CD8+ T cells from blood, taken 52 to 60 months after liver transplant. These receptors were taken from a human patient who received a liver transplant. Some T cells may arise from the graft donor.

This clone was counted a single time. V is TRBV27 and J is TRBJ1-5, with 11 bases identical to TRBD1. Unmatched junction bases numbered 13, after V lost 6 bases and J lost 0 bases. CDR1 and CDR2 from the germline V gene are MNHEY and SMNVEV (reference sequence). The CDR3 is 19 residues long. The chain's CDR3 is CASRPFPGQGVGSNQPQHF. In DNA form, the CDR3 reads TGTGCCAGCAGGCCGTTCCCGGGACAGGGGGTTGGTAGCAATCAGCCCCAGCATTTT.

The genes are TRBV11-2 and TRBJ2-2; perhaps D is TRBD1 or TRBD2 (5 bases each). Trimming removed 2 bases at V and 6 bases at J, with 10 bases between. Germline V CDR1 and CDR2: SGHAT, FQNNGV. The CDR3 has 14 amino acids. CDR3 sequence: CASSLKLGAGELFF. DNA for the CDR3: TGTGCCAGCAGCTTAAAATTGGGGGCCGGGGAGCTGTTTTTT. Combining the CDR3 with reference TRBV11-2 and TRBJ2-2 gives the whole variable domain EAGVAQSPRYKIIEKRQSVAFWCNPISGHATLYWYQQILGQGPKLLIQFQNNGVVDDSQLPKDRFSAERLKGVDSTLKIQPAKLEDSAVYLCASSLKLGAGELFFGEGSRLTVL.

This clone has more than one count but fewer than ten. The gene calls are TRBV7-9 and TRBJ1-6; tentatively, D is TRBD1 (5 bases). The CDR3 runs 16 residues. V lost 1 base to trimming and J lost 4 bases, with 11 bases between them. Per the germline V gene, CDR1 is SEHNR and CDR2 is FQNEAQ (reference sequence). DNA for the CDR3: TGTGCCAGCAGCTTAGGAGACAGTTGGTATAATTCACCCCTCCACTTT. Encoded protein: CASSLGDSWYNSPLHF.

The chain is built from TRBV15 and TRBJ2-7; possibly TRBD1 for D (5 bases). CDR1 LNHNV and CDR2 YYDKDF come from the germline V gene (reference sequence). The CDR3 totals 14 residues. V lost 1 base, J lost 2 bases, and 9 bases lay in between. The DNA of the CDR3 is TGTGCCACCAGCAGAGTCGACAGTACCTACGAGCAGTACTTC. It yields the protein CATSRVDSTYEQYF.

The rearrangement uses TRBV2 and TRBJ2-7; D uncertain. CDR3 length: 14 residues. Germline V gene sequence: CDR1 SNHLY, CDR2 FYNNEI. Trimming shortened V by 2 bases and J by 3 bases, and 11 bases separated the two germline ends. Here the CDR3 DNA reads TGTGCCAGCAGTGAACTCGGGCAGAACTACGAGCAGTACTTC. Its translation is CASSELGQNYEQYF.

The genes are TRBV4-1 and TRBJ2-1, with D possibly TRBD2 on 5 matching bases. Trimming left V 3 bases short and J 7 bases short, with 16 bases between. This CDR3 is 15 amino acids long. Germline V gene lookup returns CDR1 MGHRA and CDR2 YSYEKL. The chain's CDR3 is CASSQSEQGGNEQFF. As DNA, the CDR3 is TGCGCCAGCAGCCAGTCTGAGCAAGGCGGGAATGAGCAGTTCTTC.

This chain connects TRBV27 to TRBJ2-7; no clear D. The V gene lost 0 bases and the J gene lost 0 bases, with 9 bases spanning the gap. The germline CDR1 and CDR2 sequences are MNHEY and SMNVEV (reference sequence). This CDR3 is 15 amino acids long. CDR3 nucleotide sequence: TGTGCCAGCAGTTTATCGGGCAGGAGCTCCTACGAGCAGTACTTC. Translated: CASSLSGRSSYEQYF.